This TCR beta chain was documented in a study of shared clonotypes between healthy human individuals. Terminally differentiated effector memory CD45RA+ cells were excluded by CCR7 positive selection of CD45RO-negative cells. The table lists this clone with a count of one. Profiling relied on immunoSEQ multiplex PCR, and the TCRdb table lists in-frame clones only, not all of them. The table includes around 1.9 million clones, just under 95% detected once. Sequencing was performed on naive CD8+ T cells from PBMCs. The sequence came from a man between 18 and 29 years old in good health. Some clones in this sample may be carry-over from other donors' samples.

CDR3 residues: CASSESWTAYRPQHF. DNA for the CDR3: TGTGCCAGCAGTGAGTCGTGGACAGCGTATCGACCCCAGCATTTT. This rearrangement joins TRBV6-1 to TRBJ1-5; perhaps TRBD1 as D (6 bases). The CDR3 contains 15 residues. Looked up from germline, CDR1 is MNHNS and CDR2 is SASEGT. The V gene lost 3 bases and the J gene lost 10 bases, with 19 bases spanning the gap.